The next 5 T cell receptor beta chains were all read from a single sample in a study of T-cell memory formation after mild COVID-19. TCRdb passed the 5' RACE reads through MiXCR, listing each CDR3 protein once. The sample yields about 350,000 distinct CDR3 sequences, around 27% seen once. Sequencing used PBMCs or a T cell subset sorted from them (not recorded which). The source is an adult woman who had mild COVID-19 (a few samples of this study predate the infection). Cell type and time point are not known.

The chain employs TRBV6-5 and TRBJ1-2, with D uncertain. The V and J ends lost 4 bases and 5 bases respectively, with 11 bases between them. This CDR3 contains 13 residues. Germline CDR1 is MNHEY and CDR2 is SVGAGI. The CDR3 DNA sequence: TGTGCCAGCAGTTCCCCAGGAATATATGGCTACACCTTC. It encodes CASSSPGIYGYTF.

The chain is built from TRBV4-3 and TRBJ2-1; D gene unclear. The CDR3 runs 17 residues. V lost 0 bases and J 0 bases, leaving 12 bases between the germline ends. Per the germline V gene, CDR1 is LGHNA and CDR2 is YSLEER. This chain's CDR3 is CASSQDSPVNSYNEQFF. In DNA form, the CDR3 reads TGCGCCAGCAGCCAAGATAGTCCAGTGAACTCCTACAATGAGCAGTTCTTC.

The table lists this clonotype with a few counts. The CDR3 sequence: CASSFTGMGGGYTF. CDR3 nucleotide sequence: TGTGCCAGCAGTTTTACGGGCATGGGGGGTGGCTACACCTTC. This chain connects TRBV27 to TRBJ1-2; D possibly corresponds to TRBD1 (5 bases). The germline V gene encodes CDR1 MNHEY and CDR2 SMNVEV (reference sequence). V lost 3 bases to trimming and J lost 7 bases, with 15 bases between them. The CDR3 runs 14 residues.

This clonotype has only a few counts. In DNA form, the CDR3 reads TGTGCCAGCAGCTCTGAGACAGGGTTGAATTCACCCCTCCACTTT. This codes for CASSSETGLNSPLHF. The chain combines TRBV7-9 with TRBJ1-6; 7 positions agree with TRBD1. CDR1 is SEHNR, CDR2 FQNEAQ, per germline (reference sequence). J lost 7 bases, V lost 4 bases, and 7 bases had no gene match. The CDR3 runs to 15 residues.

This clonotype was recorded many times. The V gene is TRBV7-2, the J gene TRBJ1-1, with 7 bases aligning to TRBD1. Germline V CDR1 and CDR2: SGHTA, FQGNSA. This CDR3 is built from 13 residues. The J segment lost 4 bases and the V segment lost 4 bases, leaving 3 bases of the junction unmatched. The chain's CDR3 is CASSSGGGTEAFF. CDR3 sequence (DNA): TGTGCCAGCAGCTCAGGGGGAGGCACTGAAGCTTTCTTT.